Presented here are 26 T cell receptor beta chains from one specimen sequenced in a study of blood T cell repertoires in COVID-19. Generated by immunoSEQ multiplex PCR, the TCRdb table keeps only in-frame clones and is missing some. The data contain roughly 360,000 clones, over 75% of them singletons. Sequencing was performed on PBMCs or T cells enriched from blood (not recorded which). These receptors originate from a man aged 25 to 40 who had recovered from COVID-19.

This clone has only one observation. The chain is built from TRBV13 and TRBJ2-3; the match to TRBD1 covers 7 bases. Germline lookup yields CDR1 PRHDT and CDR2 FYEKMQ (reference sequence). The CDR3 has 18 amino acids. The V segment lost 0 bases and the J segment 4 bases; nucleotides outside the gene matches: 13. CDR3 DNA: TGTGCCAGCAGCTTAGGCCAGGGCAGCCAAGGGGGCCCAGATACGCAGTATTTT. It translates to CASSLGQGSQGGPDTQYF.

The chain has TRBV7-9 and TRBJ2-7, with D perhaps TRBD1 (6 bases). The length of the CDR3 is 13 residues. The V gene's germline CDR1 is SEHNR and CDR2 FQNEAQ (reference sequence). V was trimmed by 1 base and J by 3 bases, leaving 7 bases between them. The CDR3 sequence is CASSLGGGYEQYF. The CDR3 DNA reads TGTGCCAGCAGCTTAGGAGGGGGCTACGAGCAGTACTTC.

This chain connects TRBV18 to TRBJ2-1, with D perhaps matching TRBD2 (6 bases). Germline-derived CDR1 and CDR2 are KGHSH and LQKENI. There are 12 residues in the CDR3. V was clipped by 5 bases and J by 12 bases, with 14 bases between them. The DNA of the CDR3 is TGTGCCAGCTCAACCAGGGACTCCCCGCAGTTCTTC. The encoded protein is CASSTRDSPQFF.

This clone was detected only once. The chain employs TRBV5-1 and TRBJ2-7; 7 positions agree with TRBD1. Germline lookup yields CDR1 SGHRS and CDR2 YFSETQ. The trim removed 0 bases at V and 2 bases at J, leaving 5 bases unmatched. The CDR3 totals 15 residues. CDR3 nucleotides: TGCGCCAGCAGCTTGGAAGGGACAGAGCCCTACGAGCAGTACTTC. Translating it yields CASSLEGTEPYEQYF.

The genes are TRBV2 and TRBJ1-5, with 9 bases aligning to TRBD1. Germline V gives CDR1 SNHLY, CDR2 FYNNEI. The CDR3 totals 15 residues. The trim removed 6 bases at V and 2 bases at J, leaving 5 bases unmatched. The CDR3 nucleotides are TGTGCCAGCAGCAAAGGGGACAGGGGCAATCAGCCCCAGCATTTT. Its translation: CASSKGDRGNQPQHF.

The V call is TRBV4-3, the J call TRBJ1-3, with 7 bases matching TRBD1. Germline CDR1 is LGHNA and CDR2 is YSLEER. CDR3 length equals 15 residues. Germline trimming cut 2 bases from V and 7 bases from J; bases unmatched to any gene: 8. The CDR3 spells CASSQQQGNRNTIYF. The CDR3, as DNA: TGCGCCAGCAGCCAACAACAGGGGAATCGTAACACCATATATTTT.

The chain recombines TRBV7-9 with TRBJ1-4; the D gene is possibly TRBD1 (5 bases). CDR1 and CDR2 from the germline V gene are SEHNR and FQNEAQ (reference sequence). The CDR3 is 16 amino acids. The V end was cut by 7 bases, the J end by 8 bases, with 23 bases between. CDR3 residues: CASTSPQGGVSEKLFF. The DNA of the CDR3 is TGTGCCAGCACCTCACCTCAGGGTGGCGTTTCCGAAAAACTGTTTTTT.

The rearrangement links TRBV10-3 to TRBJ2-1, with 7 bases fitting TRBD1. Germline V lookup: CDR1 ENHRY, CDR2 SYGVKD. J gave up 2 bases and V 3 bases, and 4 bases lay outside the gene matches. The CDR3 covers 15 residues. In DNA, the CDR3 is TGTGCCATCAGTGACCGGGACAGCACCTACAATGAGCAGTTCTTC. Protein product: CAISDRDSTYNEQFF.

The chain uses TRBV7-9 and TRBJ2-3, with 11 bases matching TRBD2. V gave up 7 bases and J gave up 3 bases; unmatched junction bases: 6. Germline V gives CDR1 SEHNR, CDR2 FQNEAQ (reference sequence). There are 15 residues in the CDR3. CDR3 DNA: TGTGCCAGCATTACCGGGACTAGCGGAACAGATACGCAGTATTTT. Translated, it gives CASITGTSGTDTQYF.

The CDR3 DNA follows: TGTGCCAGCAGCTTGGAGCAGGGGGTTCTCACCTTC. Its protein is CASSLEQGVLTF. The genes are TRBV5-4 and TRBJ1-2; TRBD1 matches 7 bases. The V gene end was trimmed by 0 bases and the J gene end by 13 bases; junction bases not matched to a gene: 6. This CDR3 has 12 amino acids. CDR1 SGHNT and CDR2 YYREEE come from the germline V gene (reference sequence).

The chain couples TRBV6-5 to TRBJ1-1; tentative D call: TRBD1 (5 bases). The V gene's germline CDR1 is MNHEY and CDR2 SVGAGI. CDR3 length: 15 amino acids. V shed 3 bases and J shed 1 base, with 12 bases lying between them. In DNA, the CDR3 is TGTGCCAGCAGTTATCCGGGACTGACGAACACTGAAGCTTTCTTT. Translating gives CASSYPGLTNTEAFF.

This clone was seen a single time. The rearrangement links TRBV10-3 to TRBJ2-2; perhaps TRBD1 as D (5 bases). Germline V CDR1 and CDR2: ENHRY, SYGVKD. The V gene lost 2 bases and the J gene lost 5 bases, with 21 bases spanning the gap. The CDR3 has 18 amino acids. The CDR3 coding sequence is TGTGCCATCAGTGAGCCCTCCGGTCAAGGGGTGGGGACCGGGGAGCTGTTTTTT. It yields the protein CAISEPSGQGVGTGELFF.

The rearrangement joins TRBV4-1 to TRBJ1-2; D gene uncertain. Looked up from germline, CDR1 is MGHRA and CDR2 is YSYEKL. V was trimmed by 1 base and J by 4 bases, leaving 7 bases between them. CDR3 length equals 13 residues. The DNA of the CDR3 is TGCGCCAGCAGCCAAGTAAAAGCCTATGGCTACACCTTC. Translated: CASSQVKAYGYTF.

The gene calls are TRBV6-5 and TRBJ2-3, with a weak D call TRBD2 (6 bases). The V end lost 2 bases, the J end lost 4 bases, and 16 bases lay between the germline ends. This CDR3 comprises 16 residues. Germline V gene sequence: CDR1 MNHEY, CDR2 SVGAGI. DNA of the CDR3: TGTGCCAGCAGTTACGCCGACGGTAGCGGTCCAGATACGCAGTATTTT. Protein: CASSYADGSGPDTQYF.

V is TRBV5-5 and J is TRBJ2-6, with D possibly being TRBD1 (5 bases). V lost 0 bases and J lost 1, with 11 bases in between. Germline V gene sequence: CDR1 SGHKS, CDR2 YYEKEE (reference sequence). This CDR3 comprises 17 residues. The CDR3 loop reads CASSLGPGKSGANVLTF. The CDR3 DNA sequence: TGTGCCAGCAGCTTGGGTCCAGGGAAGTCTGGGGCCAACGTCCTGACTTTC.

This rearrangement joins TRBV7-9 to TRBJ2-3; 11 bases fit TRBD2. The CDR3 has 17 residues. V was pared by 5 bases and J by 2 bases, with 9 bases of the junction left unmatched. From germline, CDR1 is SEHNR and CDR2 FQNEAQ (reference sequence). The CDR3 protein is CASSIAPGLAVTDTQYF. The CDR3 DNA reads TGTGCCAGCAGCATCGCGCCGGGACTAGCGGTCACAGATACGCAGTATTTT.

The rearrangement joins TRBV24-1 to TRBJ1-5; a weak D match, TRBD1 (5 bases). This CDR3 is built from 14 residues. Trimming removed 5 bases from V and 1 base from J, with 8 bases in between. The germline V gene has CDR1 KGHDR and CDR2 SFDVKD. CDR3 loop: CATSGGGSNQPQHF. The CDR3 DNA reads as TGTGCCACCAGTGGGGGGGGAAGCAATCAGCCCCAGCATTTT.

This clone was counted once. The rearrangement joins TRBV27 to TRBJ1-6; D ambiguous. Trimming removed 3 bases from V and 7 bases from J, with 10 bases in between. The V gene's germline CDR1 is MNHEY and CDR2 SMNVEV (reference sequence). This CDR3 is 14 amino acids long. The CDR3 is CASSLGSPNSPLHF. CDR3 in DNA: TGTGCCAGCAGTTTGGGCTCCCCAAATTCACCCCTCCACTTT.

V is TRBV5-1 and J is TRBJ1-1, with TRBD1 matching 9 bases. Trimming took 0 bases from V and 8 from J; bases not matched to a gene: 5. The germline gives CDR1 SGHRS, CDR2 YFSETQ. CDR3 size: 14 residues. In DNA, the CDR3 is TGCGCCAGCAGCTTGGCAGCGGGACAGGGAGAAGCTTTCTTT. Amino acid sequence: CASSLAAGQGEAFF. Based on the CDR3 plus reference TRBV5-1 and TRBJ1-1, the full variable domain is KAGVTQTPRYLIKTRGQQVTLSCSPISGHRSVSWYQQTPGQGLQFLFEYFSETQRNKGNFPGRFSGRQFSNSRSEMNVSTLELGDSALYLCASSLAAGQGEAFFGQGTRLTVV.

V usage is TRBV6-6 and J usage is TRBJ2-3, with 8 nucleotides matching TRBD1. The V gene end was trimmed by 8 bases and the J gene end by 3 bases; junction bases not matched to a gene: 10. Looked up from germline, CDR1 is MNHNY and CDR2 is SVGAGI (reference sequence). The CDR3 runs to 15 residues. The CDR3 region is CASRDGQGLTDTQYF. In DNA, the CDR3 is TGTGCCAGCCGAGATGGACAGGGTTTGACAGATACGCAGTATTTT.

The rearrangement links TRBV6-5 to TRBJ2-5; 10 nucleotides agree with TRBD2. This CDR3 has 13 residues. The germline V gene has CDR1 MNHEY and CDR2 SVGAGI. CDR3 bases: TGTTTAGCGGGGGGTCGGAGTGTGGAGACCCAGTACTTC. Its protein is CLAGGRSVETQYF.

The rearrangement links TRBV5-1 to TRBJ2-2; 9 nucleotides agree with TRBD1. The CDR3 is 15 residues long. The germline CDR1 and CDR2 sequences are SGHRS and YFSETQ. Losses at the gene ends were 5 bases for V and 6 bases for J; bases not matched to a gene: 8. The CDR3 coding sequence is TGCGCCAGCAGGGACCCGGGACAGGGTTCCGGGGAGCTGTTTTTT. Translated, it gives CASRDPGQGSGELFF.

V is TRBV5-1 and J is TRBJ1-3; no clear D gene. Per the germline V gene, CDR1 is SGHRS and CDR2 is YFSETQ. The V end lost 2 bases, the J end lost 0 bases, and 12 bases lay between the germline ends. The CDR3 has 16 amino acids. CDR3 sequence reads: CASSLAESDSGNTIYF. In nucleotides, the CDR3 is TGCGCCAGCAGCTTAGCGGAGTCCGACTCTGGAAACACCATATATTTT.

The rearrangement uses TRBV19 and TRBJ1-1; D remains unclear. Trimming shortened V by 1 base and J by 0 bases, and 9 bases separated the two germline ends. Germline values: CDR1 LNHDA, CDR2 SQIVND (reference sequence). CDR3 size: 15 residues. The CDR3 region is CASSIGRRMNTEAFF. The CDR3 nucleotides are TGTGCCAGTAGTATAGGGAGGAGAATGAACACTGAAGCTTTCTTT.

The genes are TRBV25-1 and TRBJ2-1; D call uncertain. The CDR3 contains 14 residues. Germline V gene sequence: CDR1 MGHDK, CDR2 SYGVNS. With 10 bases removed from V and 3 bases from J, the gap between germline ends came to 16 bases. This chain's CDR3 is CATTKTSGYNEQFF. CDR3 sequence (DNA): TGTGCCACCACGAAAACTTCTGGCTACAATGAGCAGTTCTTC.

The chain employs TRBV30 and TRBJ2-2, with 7 bases fitting TRBD2. The V gene end was trimmed by 3 bases and the J gene end by 6 bases; junction bases not matched to a gene: 10. CDR1 is GTSNPN, CDR2 SVGIG, per germline (reference sequence). CDR3 length: 15 amino acids. In DNA form, the CDR3 reads TGTGCCTGGAGGGACCGGGGAGGGTTTTCCGGGGAGCTGTTTTTT. It translates to CAWRDRGGFSGELFF.